Presented here are 25 T cell receptor beta chains from one specimen sequenced in a study of graft-versus-host responses after intestinal transplantation. Measured with immunoSEQ multiplex PCR; TCRdb has only the in-frame clones, and not every one. In the table there are about 90,000 clones, roughly 92% of which are singletons. These receptors' targets are unknown. The sample consisted of unstimulated CD4+ T cells sorted from spleen or lymph node cells, taken before intestinal transplant. These receptors originate from a human donor who received an intestinal transplant.

The chain carries TRBV5-4 and TRBJ1-2; 7 positions agree with TRBD1. The CDR3 extends over 14 amino acids. Germline V gene sequence: CDR1 SGHNT, CDR2 YYREEE (reference sequence). The trim removed 0 bases at V and 6 bases at J, leaving 5 bases unmatched. CDR3 protein: CASSLDQGVDGYTF. The CDR3 bases are TGTGCCAGCAGCTTGGACCAGGGGGTGGATGGCTACACCTTC.

The chain recombines TRBV7-9 with TRBJ2-5; TRBD2 aligns across 9 bases. This CDR3 has 16 amino acids. Per germline, CDR1 SEHNR and CDR2 FQNEAQ (reference sequence). The trim removed 5 bases at V and 2 bases at J, leaving 9 bases unmatched. CDR3 loop: CASSPTSGHDQETQYF. The CDR3 DNA is TGTGCCAGCAGCCCAACTAGCGGGCATGATCAAGAGACCCAGTACTTC.

This clone was observed a handful of times. The rearrangement links TRBV2 to TRBJ1-5; TRBD1 matches 7 bases. Trimming cost V 4 bases and J 3 bases; bases outside gene matches: 3. CDR1 is SNHLY and CDR2 is FYNNEI in the germline V gene. This CDR3 spans 14 amino acids. Here the CDR3 DNA reads TGTGCCAGCAGTGGAGGGGGCGACAATCAGCCCCAGCATTTT. Its protein product is CASSGGGDNQPQHF.

The CDR3 DNA is TGCGCCAGCAGCTTGGGTCGGGAGCGCCCGGCCGAGCAGTACTTC. This sequence encodes CASSLGRERPAEQYF. The gene calls are TRBV5-1 and TRBJ2-7, with TRBD2 as a possible D gene (6 bases). The CDR3 has 15 amino acids. Germline CDR1 is SGHRS and CDR2 is YFSETQ. V shed 0 bases and J shed 6 bases, with 16 bases lying between them.

The rearrangement uses TRBV5-1 and TRBJ1-4; 7 positions agree with TRBD1. Germline CDR1 is SGHRS and CDR2 is YFSETQ. The CDR3 loop spans 13 amino acids. With 5 bases clipped from V and 5 bases from J, the junction kept 3 bases outside the gene matches. For the CDR3, the DNA is TGCGCCAGCAGGACAGGGCGGAATGAAAAACTGTTTTTT. Translation gives CASRTGRNEKLFF.

The chain has TRBV18 and TRBJ2-1; the match to TRBD2 covers 9 bases. After removal of 3 bases from V and 7 bases from J, the junction contained 7 bases not matched to a gene. The CDR3 totals 15 residues. Germline V gene sequence: CDR1 KGHSH, CDR2 LQKENI. CDR3: CASSPGSSGRNEQFF. DNA for the CDR3: TGTGCCAGCTCACCCGGGTCGAGCGGGAGGAATGAGCAGTTCTTC.

This clone was observed once. CDR3 residues: CASSGAGGSEAFF. CDR3 in DNA: TGTGCCAGCTCAGGGGCAGGGGGCTCTGAAGCTTTCTTT. V usage is TRBV18 and J usage is TRBJ1-1, with 8 bases fitting TRBD1. Germline assignment: CDR1 KGHSH and CDR2 LQKENI. This CDR3 has 13 residues. With 5 bases clipped from V and 6 bases from J, the junction kept 5 bases outside the gene matches.

The table lists this clone with a count of one. The chain has TRBV5-1 and TRBJ1-1; possibly TRBD1 for D (5 bases). Germline CDR1 and CDR2: SGHRS and YFSETQ. This CDR3 is 13 amino acids long. Trimming shortened V by 1 base and J by 3 bases, and 7 bases separated the two germline ends. CDR3 sequence reads: CASSLTGDTEAFF. The CDR3 DNA sequence: TGCGCCAGCAGCTTGACAGGAGACACTGAAGCTTTCTTT.

The chain is built from TRBV4-1 and TRBJ2-3; 13 nucleotides match TRBD2. This CDR3 contains 15 residues. The germline V gene encodes CDR1 MGHRA and CDR2 YSYEKL. Trimming cost V 4 bases and J 5 bases; bases outside gene matches: 3. CDR3 nucleotides: TGCGCCAGCAGCCGACTAGCGGGAGGTGGAGATACGCAGTATTTT. It is translated as CASSRLAGGGDTQYF.

The rearrangement links TRBV18 to TRBJ1-5; maybe TRBD1 (5 bases). From germline, CDR1 is KGHSH and CDR2 LQKENI. The CDR3 is 16 amino acids. Trimming cost V 6 bases and J 0 bases, with 15 bases left between them. CDR3 amino acids: CASSLGTLNSNQPQHF. CDR3 DNA sequence: TGTGCCAGCTCCCTCGGGACGCTTAATAGCAATCAGCCCCAGCATTTT.

The chain employs TRBV4-1 and TRBJ1-1, with D tentatively TRBD1 (5 bases). The length of the CDR3 is 14 residues. The germline V and J ends were trimmed by 4 bases and 4 bases, with 13 bases remaining between them. CDR1 MGHRA and CDR2 YSYEKL come from the germline V gene. The CDR3 sequence is CASSLPLGATEAFF. The CDR3 nucleotides read TGCGCCAGCAGCCTCCCCCTCGGGGCCACTGAAGCTTTCTTT.

The chain couples TRBV6-5 to TRBJ1-4, with D unclear. V gave up 6 bases and J gave up 3 bases, with 14 bases separating them. The germline V gene encodes CDR1 MNHEY and CDR2 SVGAGI. The CDR3 contains 15 residues. CDR3 loop: CASRTNRRSNEKLFF. In nucleotides, the CDR3 is TGTGCCAGCAGAACCAACCGGAGGTCTAATGAAAAACTGTTTTTT.

The chain is built from TRBV11-3 and TRBJ2-7; weak D call: TRBD1 (7 bases). The CDR3 totals 14 residues. The V gene lost 8 bases and the J gene lost 4 bases, with 18 bases spanning the gap. The germline CDR1 and CDR2 sequences are SGHNT and YENEEA. CDR3 nucleotide sequence: TGTGCCAGCGCCCCCTGGGCGGGACAGTACGAGCAGTACTTC. Amino acid sequence: CASAPWAGQYEQYF.

This chain connects TRBV2 to TRBJ2-5; no clear D gene. Germline CDR1 reads SNHLY; CDR2 reads FYNNEI. V dropped 6 bases and J dropped 1 base, with 18 bases sitting between them. The length of the CDR3 is 16 residues. In DNA, the CDR3 is TGTGCCAGCAGCCCTAAGGGCGCCTTCCTCCAAGAGACCCAGTACTTC. It yields the protein CASSPKGAFLQETQYF.

The V call is TRBV5-1, the J call TRBJ2-2; TRBD2 agrees at 7 bases. The trim removed 0 bases at V and 0 bases at J, leaving 11 bases unmatched. Germline CDR1 is SGHRS and CDR2 is YFSETQ. This CDR3 has 19 residues. CDR3 residues: CASSLVAGRVRTNTGELFF. CDR3 sequence (DNA): TGCGCCAGCAGCTTGGTGGCAGGGAGGGTTAGAACGAACACCGGGGAGCTGTTTTTT.

This rearrangement joins TRBV11-2 to TRBJ2-3; perhaps D is TRBD1 or TRBD2 (7 bases each). CDR1 is SGHAT, CDR2 FQNNGV, per germline. V was pared by 5 bases and J by 0 bases, with 15 bases between. The CDR3 consists of 16 residues. The CDR3 nucleotides read TGTGCCAGCAGCCTCAGGGGGGGATCAAGCACAGATACGCAGTATTTT. Its protein product is CASSLRGGSSTDTQYF.

The V gene is TRBV21-1, the J gene TRBJ2-7; TRBD2 is the table's D call and was not checked against the DNA. TRBV21-1 is annotated as a pseudogene. The CDR3 length is 16 residues. CDR3 in amino acids: CASSKGRLGSSYEQYF. The CDR3 DNA reads TGTGCCAGCAGCAAAGGTCGGCTAGGCAGCTCCTACGAGCAGTACTTC.

J is TRBJ2-7 and V is TRBV6-5; TRBD2 matches 7 bases. Germline CDR1 is MNHEY and CDR2 is SVGAGI. CDR3 length: 15 residues. J was trimmed by 2 bases and V by 4 bases; bases with no gene match: 8. CDR3 residues: CASSSSGIPPYEQYF. Here the CDR3 DNA reads TGTGCCAGCAGTTCGAGCGGGATCCCTCCCTACGAGCAGTACTTC.

CDR3 protein: CASSLTNTGELFF. The DNA for the CDR3 is TGTGCCAGCAGCTTAACGAACACCGGGGAGCTGTTTTTT. The V gene is TRBV7-3, the J gene TRBJ2-2; no clear D. V shed 0 bases and J shed 1 base, with 0 bases lying between them. Germline loops: CDR1 SGHTA, CDR2 FQGTGA. The CDR3 is made up of 13 amino acids. Complete variable domain (other parts from reference TRBV7-3 and TRBJ2-2): GAGVSQTPSNKVTEKGKYVELRCDPISGHTALYWYRQSLGQGPEFLIYFQGTGAADDSGLPNDRFFAVRPEGSVSTLKIQRTERGDSAVYLCASSLTNTGELFFGEGSRLTVL.

This chain uses TRBV5-1 with TRBJ2-3, with D uncertain. In germline, CDR1 is SGHRS, CDR2 YFSETQ. This CDR3 comprises 15 residues. V was cut by 0 bases and J by 0 bases, with 8 bases left in between. The CDR3 sequence: CASSLGAPSTDTQYF. For the CDR3, the DNA is TGCGCCAGCAGCTTGGGGGCACCTAGCACAGATACGCAGTATTTT.

This clone appeared once. The chain joins TRBV29-1 to TRBJ2-7; D not resolved. Trimming shortened V by 4 bases and J by 2 bases, and 12 bases separated the two germline ends. The CDR3 extends over 13 amino acids. Germline assignment: CDR1 SQVTM and CDR2 ANQGSEA. This CDR3 reads CSVVLDLPYEQYF. The DNA of the CDR3 is TGCAGCGTTGTTCTCGATCTACCCTACGAGCAGTACTTC.

V is TRBV7-3 and J is TRBJ1-4; D is ambiguous. Germline-derived CDR1 and CDR2 are SGHTA and FQGTGA. V was trimmed by 2 bases and J by 8 bases, leaving 12 bases between them. This CDR3 comprises 14 residues. The CDR3 here is CASSLDYLGEKLFF. CDR3 DNA sequence: TGTGCCAGCAGCTTAGATTATCTGGGGGAAAAACTGTTTTTT. Full variable domain (missing parts from reference TRBV7-3 and TRBJ1-4): GAGVSQTPSNKVTEKGKYVELRCDPISGHTALYWYRQSLGQGPEFLIYFQGTGAADDSGLPNDRFFAVRPEGSVSTLKIQRTERGDSAVYLCASSLDYLGEKLFFGSGTQLSVL.

The chain combines TRBV9 with TRBJ2-1; the match to TRBD2 covers 9 bases. V shed 3 bases, J shed 1 base, and the junction held 2 bases outside the gene matches. CDR3 length: 15 residues. The germline V gene encodes CDR1 SGDLS and CDR2 YYNGEE. The CDR3 sequence is CASSAGLASYNEQFF. Written as DNA, the CDR3 is TGTGCCAGCAGCGCGGGACTAGCATCCTACAATGAGCAGTTCTTC.

This clone was detected once. The chain carries TRBV19 and TRBJ1-3; D is perhaps TRBD1 (5 bases). The CDR3 contains 15 residues. Germline V CDR1 and CDR2: LNHDA, SQIVND (reference sequence). The V and J ends lost 6 bases and 0 bases respectively, with 12 bases between them. CDR3: CASRAGGISGNTIYF. The CDR3 region has the DNA TGTGCCAGTAGAGCGGGGGGTATCTCTGGAAACACCATATATTTT.

This chain joins TRBV7-6 and TRBJ2-2, with TRBD2 matching 11 bases. Germline V lookup: CDR1 SGHVS, CDR2 FNYEAQ. V gave up 4 bases and J gave up 0 bases; unmatched junction bases: 4. This CDR3 has 17 residues. The CDR3: CASSSFSGRANTGELFF. CDR3 nucleotide sequence: TGTGCCAGCAGCTCATTTAGCGGGAGGGCGAACACCGGGGAGCTGTTTTTT.